The T cell receptor beta chain under discussion was sequenced for a study of Ad26.COV2.S vaccination and SARS-CoV-2 variants. The overall study: Donor got 5x10^10 or 1x10^11 viral particles of Ad26.COV2.S.

TCRdb's copy holds only in-frame clones and misses some; the assay was immunoSEQ multiplex PCR. The repertoire holds around 320,000 clones, with around 87% as singletons. Treatment reported: roughly 20 received Ad26.COV2.S at low or high dose, single or two shots; 5 received placebo; per-sample allocation not given. Sampling happened 63 days after the first vaccine or placebo injection. The J segment lost 2 bases and the V segment lost 6 bases, leaving 9 bases of the junction unmatched. Germline CDR1 and CDR2: ENHRY and SYGVKD. This CDR3 region has 16 residues. This TCR was recovered from a person between 18 and 59 years old who received the Ad26.COV2.S COVID-19 vaccine or a placebo. The material sequenced was peripheral blood, taken in a trial of Ad26.COV2.S vaccine versus placebo. The chain links TRBV10-3 to TRBJ2-3; the match to TRBD2 covers 9 bases. The CDR3 is CAISSGGPTLTDTQYF. For the CDR3, the DNA is TGTGCCATCAGCAGCGGGGGGCCGACTCTCACAGATACGCAGTATTTT.